This T cell receptor (beta chain) was identified during a study of T cells in localized non-small cell lung cancer. Findings and caveats of the study: Among the top 100 tumor clones, a median 57 appeared in adjacent lung. Uninvolved adjacent lung showed peak T cell clonality, exceeding tumor. Because researchers sequenced only one region of the tumor, heterogeneity is still possible.

Repertoires were generated with immunoSEQ multiplex PCR, while TCRdb's copy carries only in-frame clones and drops some. The sample consists of around 50,000 clones, approximately 80% of them appearing once. Comments on this clone: No antigen is known for it.

Trimming removed 6 bases from V and 6 bases from J, with 21 bases in between. The CDR3 runs 16 residues. In germline, CDR1 is MNHNY, CDR2 SVGAGI (reference sequence). The sequencing used peripheral blood, collected before any cancer treatment. V gene TRBV6-6 combines with J gene TRBJ1-5, with D uncertain. This receptor was obtained from a female donor over 55 with stage II squamous cell lung carcinoma. The CDR3 here is CASSRVLSSSGQPQHF. DNA for the CDR3: TGTGCCAGCAGCCGCGTGTTGAGTAGTAGTGGTCAGCCCCAGCATTTT.